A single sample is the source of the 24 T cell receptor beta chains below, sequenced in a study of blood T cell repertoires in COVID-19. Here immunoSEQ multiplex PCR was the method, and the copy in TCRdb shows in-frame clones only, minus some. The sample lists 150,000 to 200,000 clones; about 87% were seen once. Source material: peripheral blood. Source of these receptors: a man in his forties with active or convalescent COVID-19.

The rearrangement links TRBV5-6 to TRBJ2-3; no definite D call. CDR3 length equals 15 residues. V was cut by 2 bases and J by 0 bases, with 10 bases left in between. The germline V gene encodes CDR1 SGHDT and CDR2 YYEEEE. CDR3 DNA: TGTGCCAGCAGCTTTCCAGCGTTGAGCACAGATACGCAGTATTTT. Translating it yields CASSFPALSTDTQYF.

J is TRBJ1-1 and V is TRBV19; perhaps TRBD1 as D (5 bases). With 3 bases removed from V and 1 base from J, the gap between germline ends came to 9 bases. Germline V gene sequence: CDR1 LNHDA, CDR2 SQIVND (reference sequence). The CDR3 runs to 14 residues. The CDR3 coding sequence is TGTGCCAGTAGTATTGACAGCAGGAACACTGAAGCTTTCTTT. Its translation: CASSIDSRNTEAFF. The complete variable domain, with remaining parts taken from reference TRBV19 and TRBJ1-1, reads DGGITQSPKYLFRKEGQNVTLSCEQNLNHDAMYWYRQDPGQGLRLIYYSQIVNDFQKGDIAEGYSVSREKKESFPLTVTSAQKNPTAFYLCASSIDSRNTEAFFGQGTRLTVV.

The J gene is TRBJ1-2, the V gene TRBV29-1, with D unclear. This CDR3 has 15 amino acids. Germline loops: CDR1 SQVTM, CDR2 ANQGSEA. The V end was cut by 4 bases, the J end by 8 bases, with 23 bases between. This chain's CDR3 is CSVATTGVGLGGYTF. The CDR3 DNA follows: TGCAGCGTTGCAACGACCGGGGTCGGCCTCGGGGGCTACACCTTC.

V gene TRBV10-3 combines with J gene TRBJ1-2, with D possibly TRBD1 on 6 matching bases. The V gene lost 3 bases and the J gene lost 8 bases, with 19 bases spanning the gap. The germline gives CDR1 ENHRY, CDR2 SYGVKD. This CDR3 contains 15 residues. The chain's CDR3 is CAISDRGRRYEGYTF. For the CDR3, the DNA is TGTGCCATCAGTGACAGGGGAAGGCGCTATGAGGGCTACACCTTC.

The CDR3 region is CASGLGQGSNQPQHF. DNA of the CDR3: TGTGCTAGTGGTTTGGGACAGGGCAGCAATCAGCCCCAGCATTTT. This chain uses TRBV12-5 with TRBJ1-5; 7 bases map to TRBD1. CDR3 length: 15 amino acids. The ends lost 1 base at V and 1 base at J; junction bases unmatched: 1. Germline V gene data show CDR1 as LGHNT and CDR2 as FRNRAP. Looking up the rest from reference TRBV12-5 and TRBJ1-5 gives the full variable domain: DARVTQTPRHKVTEMGQEVTMRCQPILGHNTVFWYRQTMMQGLELLAYFRNRAPLDDSGMPKDRFSAEMPDATLATLKIQPSEPRDSAVYFCASGLGQGSNQPQHFGDGTRLSIL.

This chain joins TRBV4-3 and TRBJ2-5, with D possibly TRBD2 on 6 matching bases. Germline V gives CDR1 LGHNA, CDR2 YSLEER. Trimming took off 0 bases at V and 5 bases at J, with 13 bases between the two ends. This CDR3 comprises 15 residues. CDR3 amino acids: CASSQDLRGFETQYF. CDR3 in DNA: TGCGCCAGCAGCCAAGATCTGCGGGGTTTTGAGACCCAGTACTTC.

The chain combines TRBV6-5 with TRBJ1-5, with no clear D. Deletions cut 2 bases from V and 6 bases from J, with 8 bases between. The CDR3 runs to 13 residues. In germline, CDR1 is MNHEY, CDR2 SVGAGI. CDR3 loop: CASSYAEGQPQHF. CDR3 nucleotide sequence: TGTGCCAGCAGTTACGCCGAGGGTCAGCCCCAGCATTTT.

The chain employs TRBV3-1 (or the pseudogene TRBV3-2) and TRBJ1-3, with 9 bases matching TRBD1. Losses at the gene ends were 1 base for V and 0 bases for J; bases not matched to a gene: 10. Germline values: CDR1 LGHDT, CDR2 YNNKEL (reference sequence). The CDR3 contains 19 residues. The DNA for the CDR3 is TGTGCCAGCAGCCAAGGGGGGACAGGGATTTTTTCCTCTGGAAACACCATATATTTT. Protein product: CASSQGGTGIFSSGNTIYF.

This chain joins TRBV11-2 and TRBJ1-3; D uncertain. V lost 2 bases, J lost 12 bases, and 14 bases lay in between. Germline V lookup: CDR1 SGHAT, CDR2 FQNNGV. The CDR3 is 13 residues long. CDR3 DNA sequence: TGTGCCAGCAGCTTAATCGACGGTCGGGGCATATATTTT. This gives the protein CASSLIDGRGIYF.

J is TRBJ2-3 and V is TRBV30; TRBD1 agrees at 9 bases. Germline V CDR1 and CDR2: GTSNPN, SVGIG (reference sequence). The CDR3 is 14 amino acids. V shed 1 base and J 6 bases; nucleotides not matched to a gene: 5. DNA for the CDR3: TGTGCCTGGAGTGCGGACAGGGGCATGGATACGCAGTATTTT. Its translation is CAWSADRGMDTQYF.

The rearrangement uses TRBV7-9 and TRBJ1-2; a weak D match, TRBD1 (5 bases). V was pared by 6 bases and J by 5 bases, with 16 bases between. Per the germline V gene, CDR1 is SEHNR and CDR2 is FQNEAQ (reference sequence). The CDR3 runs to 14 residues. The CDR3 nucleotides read TGTGCCAGCAGAAGCCTGGGGCAGCAATATGGCTACACCTTC. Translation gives CASRSLGQQYGYTF.

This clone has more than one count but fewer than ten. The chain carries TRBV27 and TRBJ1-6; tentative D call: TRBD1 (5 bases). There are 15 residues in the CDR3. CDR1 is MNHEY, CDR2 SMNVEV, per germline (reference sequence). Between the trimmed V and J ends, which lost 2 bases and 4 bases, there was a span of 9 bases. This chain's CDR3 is CASSLRGAYNSPLHF. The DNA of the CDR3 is TGTGCCAGCAGTTTAAGGGGCGCTTATAATTCACCCCTCCACTTT.

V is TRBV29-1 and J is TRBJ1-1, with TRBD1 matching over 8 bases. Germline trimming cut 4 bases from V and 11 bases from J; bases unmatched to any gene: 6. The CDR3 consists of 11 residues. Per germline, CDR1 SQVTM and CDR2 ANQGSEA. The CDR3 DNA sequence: TGCAGCGTTGTAGCAGGGGGCTTCGCTTTCTTT. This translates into CSVVAGGFAFF.

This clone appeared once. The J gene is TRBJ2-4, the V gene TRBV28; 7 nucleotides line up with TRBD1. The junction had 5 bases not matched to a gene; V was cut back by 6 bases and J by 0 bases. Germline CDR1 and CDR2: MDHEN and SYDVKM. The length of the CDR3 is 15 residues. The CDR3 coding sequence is TGTGCCAGCAGCCACGACAGGGTAGCCAAAAACATTCAGTACTTC. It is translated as CASSHDRVAKNIQYF.

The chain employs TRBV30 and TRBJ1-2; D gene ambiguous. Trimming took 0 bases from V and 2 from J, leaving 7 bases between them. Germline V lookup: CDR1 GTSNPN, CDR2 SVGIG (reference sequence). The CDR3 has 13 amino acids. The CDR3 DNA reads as TGTGCCTGGAGTGTGCCACAGAACTATGGCTACACCTTC. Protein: CAWSVPQNYGYTF.

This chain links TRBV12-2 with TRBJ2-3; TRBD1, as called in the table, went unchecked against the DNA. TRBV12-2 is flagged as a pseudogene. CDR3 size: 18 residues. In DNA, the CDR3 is TGTGCAAGTCGCTTCAATCCCCAACCAGGGGGCGAGCCAGATACGCAGTATTTT. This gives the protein CASRFNPQPGGEPDTQYF.

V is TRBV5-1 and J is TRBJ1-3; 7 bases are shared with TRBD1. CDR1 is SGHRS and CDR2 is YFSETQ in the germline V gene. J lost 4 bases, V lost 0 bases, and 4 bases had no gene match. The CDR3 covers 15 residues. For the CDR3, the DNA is TGCGCCAGCAGCTTGGGGGCGACAGGGGGAAACACCATATATTTT. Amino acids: CASSLGATGGNTIYF.

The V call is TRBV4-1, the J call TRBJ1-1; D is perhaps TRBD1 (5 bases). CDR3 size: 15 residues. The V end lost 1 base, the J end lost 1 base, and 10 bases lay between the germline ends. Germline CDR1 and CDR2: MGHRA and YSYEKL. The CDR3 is CASSQGKGPNTEAFF. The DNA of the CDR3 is TGCGCCAGCAGCCAAGGCAAGGGGCCGAACACTGAAGCTTTCTTT.

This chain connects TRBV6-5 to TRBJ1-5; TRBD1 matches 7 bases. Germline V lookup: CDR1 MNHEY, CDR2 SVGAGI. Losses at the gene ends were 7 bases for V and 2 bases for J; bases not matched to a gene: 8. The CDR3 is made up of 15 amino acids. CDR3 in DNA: TGTGCCAGCAACCTACAGGGGAGCGGCAATCAGCCCCAGCATTTT. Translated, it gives CASNLQGSGNQPQHF.

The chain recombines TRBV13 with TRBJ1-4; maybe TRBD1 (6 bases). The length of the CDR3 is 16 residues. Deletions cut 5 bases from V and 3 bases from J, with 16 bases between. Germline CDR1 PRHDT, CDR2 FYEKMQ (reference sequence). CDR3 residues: CASSPGAGLANEKLFF. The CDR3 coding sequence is TGTGCCAGCAGCCCAGGGGCTGGTTTAGCTAATGAAAAACTGTTTTTT. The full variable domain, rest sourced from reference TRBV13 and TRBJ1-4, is AAGVIQSPRHLIKEKRETATLKCYPIPRHDTVYWYQQGPGQDPQFLISFYEKMQSDKGSIPDRFSAQQFSDYHSELNMSSLELGDSALYFCASSPGAGLANEKLFFGSGTQLSVL.

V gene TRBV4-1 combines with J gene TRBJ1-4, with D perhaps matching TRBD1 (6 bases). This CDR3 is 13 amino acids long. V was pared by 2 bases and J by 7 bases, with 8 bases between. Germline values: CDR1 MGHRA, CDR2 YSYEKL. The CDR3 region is CASSQRTVEKLFF. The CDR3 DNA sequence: TGCGCCAGCAGCCAACGGACAGTTGAAAAACTGTTTTTT.

The chain's CDR3 is CASSLVGGKETQYF. The CDR3 DNA reads TGCGCCAGCAGCTTGGTGGGGGGGAAGGAGACCCAGTACTTC. The chain uses TRBV5-1 and TRBJ2-5, with 7 bases matching TRBD2. The CDR3 runs to 14 residues. With 0 bases clipped from V and 5 bases from J, the junction kept 4 bases outside the gene matches. CDR1 and CDR2 (germline): SGHRS, YFSETQ.

This CDR3 reads CASSPTGADQPQHF. The DNA for the CDR3 is TGTGCCAGCTCACCGACAGGGGCGGATCAGCCCCAGCATTTT. This chain uses TRBV18 with TRBJ1-5, with 8 nucleotides matching TRBD1. Germline assignment: CDR1 KGHSH and CDR2 LQKENI. J gave up 5 bases and V 3 bases, and 3 bases lay outside the gene matches. This CDR3 contains 14 residues.

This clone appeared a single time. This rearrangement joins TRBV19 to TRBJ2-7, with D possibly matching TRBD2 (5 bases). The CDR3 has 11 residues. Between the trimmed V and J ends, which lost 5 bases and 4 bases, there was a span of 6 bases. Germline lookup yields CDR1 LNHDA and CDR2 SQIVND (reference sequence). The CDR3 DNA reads TGTGCCAGTAGTTCGGGGTACGAGCAGTACTTC. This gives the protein CASSSGYEQYF.